A single sample is the source of the 32 T cell receptor beta chains below, sequenced in a study of T cell repertoires in cytomegalovirus infection. MiXCR, run by TCRdb on the reads, gives a single entry per CDR3 protein. The table shows 250,000 to 300,000 distinct CDR3 sequences, with roughly an eighth occurring only once. Sequenced material: PBMCs. The receptor set was obtained from a human donor in good health (CMV status not recorded). Some clones in this sample may be carry-over from other donors' samples.

The chain uses TRBV7-6 and TRBJ1-1; D unresolved. Trimming pared 5 bases from V and 2 bases from J, leaving 9 bases between. CDR3 length equals 13 residues. Looked up from germline, CDR1 is SGHVS and CDR2 is FNYEAQ. CDR3 loop: CASSRPDNTEAFF. The CDR3 DNA sequence: TGTGCCAGCAGCCGACCTGATAACACTGAAGCTTTCTTT.

This clonotype was counted at least ten times. This chain joins TRBV6-6 and TRBJ2-1; D gene ambiguous. The V and J ends lost 7 bases and 5 bases respectively, with 12 bases between them. This CDR3 region has 13 residues. Germline V CDR1 and CDR2: MNHNY, SVGAGI (reference sequence). CDR3 sequence: CASKGPLDNEQFF. CDR3 in DNA: TGTGCCAGCAAGGGCCCCTTGGACAATGAGCAGTTCTTC.

This clonotype was seen repeatedly, ten times or more. DNA of the CDR3: TGTGCCAGCACCATAAGAGGAGGGAATGTGGGGGAGCTGTTTTTT. Translation gives CASTIRGGNVGELFF. The V call is TRBV7-2, the J call TRBJ2-2, with D possibly matching TRBD2 (6 bases). The CDR3 is made up of 15 amino acids. V shed 7 bases and J shed 8 bases, with 20 bases lying between them. Looked up from germline, CDR1 is SGHTA and CDR2 is FQGNSA.

In this sample, this clonotype turned up many times. The gene calls are TRBV7-2 and TRBJ2-5; D might be TRBD2 (6 bases). Trimming stripped 4 bases from V and 5 bases from J, with 14 bases between. The CDR3 contains 14 residues. Per the germline V gene, CDR1 is SGHTA and CDR2 is FQGNSA. The CDR3 region has the DNA TGTGCCAGCAGCTATTCCGGGGGACGGGAGACCCAGTACTTC. This encodes CASSYSGGRETQYF. Full variable domain (missing parts from reference TRBV7-2 and TRBJ2-5): GAGVSQSPSNKVTEKGKDVELRCDPISGHTALYWYRQSLGQGLEFLIYFQGNSAPDKSGLPSDRFSAERTGGSVSTLTIQRTQQEDSAVYLCASSYSGGRETQYFGPGTRLLVL.

This clonotype was counted many times. This chain connects TRBV29-1 to TRBJ1-2; 8 bases map to TRBD1. The length of the CDR3 is 12 residues. Germline CDR1 and CDR2: SQVTM and ANQGSEA. Trimming took 6 bases from V and 4 from J; bases not matched to a gene: 4. The CDR3 sequence is CSVGQGPYGYTF. The CDR3 DNA sequence: TGCAGCGTCGGACAGGGTCCCTATGGCTACACCTTC.

This clonotype was recorded many times. The chain links TRBV5-6 to TRBJ1-2; D is ambiguous. This CDR3 region has 12 residues. The germline CDR1 and CDR2 sequences are SGHDT and YYEEEE. V lost 0 bases and J lost 8, with 8 bases in between. In nucleotides, the CDR3 is TGTGCCAGCAGCTTGGGGGTGAGGGGCTACACCTTC. This gives the protein CASSLGVRGYTF.

This clonotype was observed a handful of times. The genes are TRBV29-1 and TRBJ2-1, with TRBD2 matching 12 bases. The germline gives CDR1 SQVTM, CDR2 ANQGSEA. V trimming: 6 bases; J trimming: 9 bases; junction bases outside the gene matches: 6. The CDR3 length is 13 residues. CDR3 nucleotides: TGCAGCGTCAGACTAGCGGGAGTAGGTGAGCAGTTCTTC. Translating gives CSVRLAGVGEQFF.

This clonotype has ten or more counts. V usage is TRBV28 and J usage is TRBJ1-5; no definite D call. Trimming left V 3 bases short and J 5 bases short, with 11 bases between. Germline loops: CDR1 MDHEN, CDR2 SYDVKM. The CDR3 consists of 14 residues. CDR3 residues: CASSFRSEYQPQHF. The CDR3 region has the DNA TGTGCCAGCAGTTTTCGGTCAGAGTATCAGCCCCAGCATTTT. The full variable domain, in which reference TRBV28 and TRBJ1-5 provide the parts outside the CDR3, is DVKVTQSSRYLVKRTGEKVFLECVQDMDHENMFWYRQDPGLGLRLIYFSYDVKMKEKGDIPEGYSVSREKKERFSLILESASTNQTSMYLCASSFRSEYQPQHFGDGTRLSIL.

Many counts were recorded for this clonotype. The chain carries TRBV25-1 and TRBJ1-2; 8 bases agree with TRBD1. In germline, CDR1 is MGHDK, CDR2 SYGVNS. The V gene end was trimmed by 8 bases and the J gene end by 2 bases; junction bases not matched to a gene: 10. The CDR3 covers 15 residues. The CDR3 region is CASGGETGANYGYTF. The CDR3 nucleotides read TGTGCCAGCGGTGGAGAGACAGGGGCCAACTATGGCTACACCTTC.

This clonotype turned up a few times. The rearrangement joins TRBV27 to TRBJ2-3; a possible D gene is TRBD2 (7 bases). The CDR3 extends over 17 amino acids. The V and J ends lost 7 bases and 2 bases respectively, with 22 bases between them. CDR1 is MNHEY, CDR2 SMNVEV, per germline (reference sequence). CDR3 nucleotide sequence: TGTGCCAGCACCACCTACCGGGTCGGGGGGCCCACAGATACGCAGTATTTT. This sequence encodes CASTTYRVGGPTDTQYF.

This clonotype was detected many times. This chain links TRBV4-3 with TRBJ2-2, with a weak D call TRBD2 (6 bases). CDR1 LGHNA and CDR2 YSLEER come from the germline V gene. The CDR3 extends over 16 amino acids. Trimming took 3 bases from V and 5 from J, leaving 16 bases between them. This CDR3 is CASSHSSVPGTGELFF. The CDR3 region has the DNA TGCGCCAGCAGCCATTCTAGCGTCCCGGGGACCGGGGAGCTGTTTTTT.

The chain carries TRBV9 and TRBJ2-7; perhaps TRBD1 as D (6 bases). V was trimmed by 0 bases and J by 2 bases, leaving 12 bases between them. Germline V gene lookup returns CDR1 SGDLS and CDR2 YYNGEE. CDR3 length: 15 amino acids. The CDR3 reads CASSVGSGQAYEQYF. Here the CDR3 DNA reads TGTGCCAGCAGCGTAGGATCGGGACAAGCCTACGAGCAGTACTTC.

V usage is TRBV10-3 and J usage is TRBJ2-1, with 9 bases matching TRBD2. From germline, CDR1 is ENHRY and CDR2 SYGVKD. The CDR3 covers 16 residues. With 0 bases clipped from V and 7 bases from J, the junction kept 7 bases outside the gene matches. Written as DNA, the CDR3 is TGTGCCATCAGTGAGTCGAGCGGGGGGAGTGGGAATGAGCAGTTCTTC. This codes for CAISESSGGSGNEQFF.

This clonotype was detected a few times. The rearrangement joins TRBV25-1 to TRBJ2-1; 10 bases line up with TRBD2. CDR3 length: 15 amino acids. J lost 10 bases, V lost 4 bases, and 10 bases had no gene match. Germline CDR1 reads MGHDK; CDR2 reads SYGVNS. DNA for the CDR3: TGTGCCAGCAGTGTCGGACTAGCGGAGGCGGGAGAGCAGTTCTTC. Encoded protein: CASSVGLAEAGEQFF.

There are many counts of this clonotype. This rearrangement joins TRBV7-2 to TRBJ1-5; the D gene is possibly TRBD1 (6 bases). Per germline, CDR1 SGHTA and CDR2 FQGNSA. Trimming removed 4 bases at V and 9 bases at J, with 13 bases between. The length of the CDR3 is 13 residues. CDR3 sequence (DNA): TGTGCCAGCAGCTCGAGGGGGGCGAGGCCCCAGCATTTT. Translated, it gives CASSSRGARPQHF.

This clonotype was seen ten or more times. V and J are TRBV7-2 and TRBJ1-5; no definite D call. Trimming stripped 5 bases from V and 10 bases from J, with 18 bases between. The germline V gene has CDR1 SGHTA and CDR2 FQGNSA. The CDR3 totals 14 residues. The CDR3 nucleotides are TGTGCCAGCAGCCAGACGGGCCCGTTGAGCCCCCAGCATTTT. Protein: CASSQTGPLSPQHF.

The J gene is TRBJ1-2, the V gene TRBV20-1, with unresolved D. Germline CDR1 reads DFQATT; CDR2 reads SNEGSKA (reference sequence). CDR3 length: 14 amino acids. V lost 0 bases, J lost 1 base, and 9 bases lay in between. This CDR3 reads CSARDPGLNYGYTF. CDR3 bases: TGCAGTGCTAGAGATCCGGGCCTTAACTATGGCTACACCTTC.

This clonotype was found once. The rearrangement links TRBV6-5 to TRBJ2-7; D is possibly TRBD1 or TRBD2 (5 bases each). V lost 0 bases, J lost 0 bases, and 15 bases lay in between. The length of the CDR3 is 17 residues. Per germline, CDR1 MNHEY and CDR2 SVGAGI. The CDR3: CASSYSRDGSSSYEQYF. The CDR3 nucleotides are TGTGCCAGCAGTTACTCGAGGGACGGCTCGAGCTCCTACGAGCAGTACTTC.

The chain links TRBV10-3 to TRBJ2-2; D not resolved. Looked up from germline, CDR1 is ENHRY and CDR2 is SYGVKD. With 10 bases removed from V and 1 base from J, the gap between germline ends came to 16 bases. The CDR3 runs to 15 residues. The CDR3, as DNA: TGTGCCACGCGACCCAGCCCTAGGAACACCGGGGAGCTGTTTTTT. Translated: CATRPSPRNTGELFF.

The chain has TRBV5-6 and TRBJ2-1, with D maybe TRBD2 (6 bases). V lost 4 bases to trimming and J lost 0 bases, with 11 bases between them. Germline-derived CDR1 and CDR2 are SGHDT and YYEEEE. This CDR3 has 15 amino acids. DNA for the CDR3: TGTGCCAGCAGCGAATGGAGGGGCTCCTACAATGAGCAGTTCTTC. Amino acid sequence: CASSEWRGSYNEQFF.

This clonotype was seen more than once but under ten times. J is TRBJ2-6 and V is TRBV6-6; TRBD1 might be the D (6 bases). The CDR3 consists of 16 residues. Germline lookup yields CDR1 MNHNY and CDR2 SVGAGI (reference sequence). Trimming took 7 bases from V and 2 from J, leaving 15 bases between them. The CDR3 sequence: CASTLSTGPGANVLTF. The CDR3 DNA follows: TGTGCCAGCACCTTATCTACAGGGCCTGGGGCCAACGTCCTGACTTTC.

This clonotype was seen at least ten times. The genes are TRBV11-2 and TRBJ2-7, with TRBD2 identical over 12 bases. This CDR3 spans 18 amino acids. Germline V gene lookup returns CDR1 SGHAT and CDR2 FQNNGV. V dropped 3 bases and J dropped 0; count of bases not matched to a gene: 9. The CDR3 coding sequence is TGTGCCAGCAGCTTGTGGACTAGCGGGATTTGGGGCTCCTACGAGCAGTACTTC. Translating gives CASSLWTSGIWGSYEQYF.

The chain carries TRBV4-3 and TRBJ2-2; a weak D match, TRBD1 (5 bases). V was pared by 4 bases and J by 5 bases, with 20 bases between. Per the germline V gene, CDR1 is LGHNA and CDR2 is YSLEER. The CDR3 is 17 residues long. This CDR3 is CASSRDPQGDRTGELFF. The CDR3 nucleotides read TGCGCCAGCAGCCGCGACCCCCAAGGGGATCGGACCGGGGAGCTGTTTTTT.

The V gene is TRBV20-1, the J gene TRBJ1-1; a weak D match, TRBD1 (6 bases). Germline V lookup: CDR1 DFQATT, CDR2 SNEGSKA (reference sequence). V lost 0 bases and J lost 11, with 10 bases in between. The CDR3 extends over 11 amino acids. DNA for the CDR3: TGCAGTGCTAGAGATACAGGGCGGGCTTTCTTT. Translated: CSARDTGRAFF.

This clonotype has only a few counts. The chain carries TRBV12-3 or TRBV12-4 and TRBJ2-1; the D gene is possibly TRBD1 (5 bases). The CDR3 spans 16 residues. With 5 bases removed from V and 1 base from J, the gap between germline ends came to 15 bases. The CDR3 DNA reads TGTGCCAGCAGTGCAATCGCAGGGATTTCCTACAATGAGCAGTTCTTC. Translating it yields CASSAIAGISYNEQFF.

The chain carries TRBV5-8 and TRBJ2-7, with TRBD2 matching over 8 bases. V shed 2 bases and J 3 bases; nucleotides not matched to a gene: 4. CDR1 is SGHTS and CDR2 is YDEGEE in the germline V gene. The CDR3 has 14 amino acids. The CDR3 loop reads CASSFGGADYEQYF. The CDR3 DNA sequence: TGTGCCAGCAGCTTCGGGGGGGCAGACTACGAGCAGTACTTC.

The chain links TRBV6-2 or TRBV6-3 to TRBJ2-5; tentative D call: TRBD1 (6 bases). This CDR3 is built from 15 residues. Looked up from germline, CDR1 is MNHEY and CDR2 is SVGEGT. The germline V and J ends were trimmed by 2 bases and 2 bases, with 12 bases remaining between them. The CDR3 coding sequence is TGTGCCAGCAGTTACCTGGGACAAACTCAAGAGACCCAGTACTTC. Translation: CASSYLGQTQETQYF.

This clonotype was observed a handful of times. This rearrangement joins TRBV29-1 to TRBJ2-5, with D perhaps matching TRBD2 (6 bases). In germline, CDR1 is SQVTM, CDR2 ANQGSEA. The V end was cut by 6 bases, the J end by 2 bases, with 13 bases between. This CDR3 is built from 13 residues. Here the CDR3 DNA reads TGCAGCGTCAACCGGGAGAATCAAGAGACCCAGTACTTC. This sequence encodes CSVNRENQETQYF.

This clonotype came up once. This rearrangement joins TRBV29-1 to TRBJ2-2; no definite D call. Trimming removed 7 bases from V and 1 base from J, with 16 bases in between. CDR1 SQVTM and CDR2 ANQGSEA come from the germline V gene. The CDR3 consists of 15 residues. This chain's CDR3 is CSARPPTRNTGELFF. As DNA, the CDR3 is TGCAGCGCCAGACCCCCCACAAGGAACACCGGGGAGCTGTTTTTT.

This clonotype was seen at least ten times. The gene calls are TRBV28 and TRBJ2-1, with 7 bases aligning to TRBD2. V lost 6 bases, J lost 2 bases, and 10 bases stayed unmatched. The CDR3 is 16 residues long. CDR1 and CDR2 from the germline V gene are MDHEN and SYDVKM. The CDR3 DNA sequence: TGTGCCAGCAGCCCCGCGGGAGAACGCCCCTACAATGAGCAGTTCTTC. Encoded protein: CASSPAGERPYNEQFF.

In regard to this clonotype: A much more abundant neighbour one base away suggests this may be a read error. This sequence joins TRBV7-2 and TRBJ2-1, with 8 nucleotides matching TRBD1. Germline CDR1 SGHTA, CDR2 FQGNSA. The CDR3 totals 15 residues. The CDR3 DNA reads TGTGCCAGCAGCTTAGACAGGGGGGTCCACAATAAGCAGTTCTTC. As protein: CASSLDRGVHNKQFF.

This clonotype was seen at least ten times. The chain is built from TRBV7-2 and TRBJ2-1; D tentatively fits TRBD1 or TRBD2 (6 bases each). V was pared by 2 bases and J by 2 bases, with 13 bases between. Germline CDR1 SGHTA, CDR2 FQGNSA. This CDR3 comprises 16 residues. The CDR3 nucleotides are TGTGCCAGCAGCTTAAGTATCGGGGGCCCCTACAATGAGCAGTTCTTC. This codes for CASSLSIGGPYNEQFF.